The 18 T cell receptor beta chains below were found in one sample sequenced in a study of cytomegalovirus exposure and HLA in healthy donors. Assay: immunoSEQ multiplex PCR; the TCRdb copy retains only in-frame clones and omits some. The profile shows 150,000 to 200,000 clones, approximately 89% of them singletons. Sample: PBMCs. The source of these receptors is a man aged 18-30 years in good health and CMV-seropositive.

The rearrangement links TRBV5-6 to TRBJ1-4; TRBD1 agrees at 10 bases. The CDR3 totals 14 residues. Germline trimming cut 3 bases from V and 8 bases from J; bases unmatched to any gene: 4. CDR1 and CDR2 from the germline V gene are SGHDT and YYEEEE. The CDR3 bases are TGTGCCAGCAGCTCCGGGACAGGGGACGAAAAACTGTTTTTT. Translating it yields CASSSGTGDEKLFF. The variable domain in full, with the rest retrieved from reference TRBV5-6 and TRBJ1-4, is DAGVTQSPTHLIKTRGQQVTLRCSPKSGHDTVSWYQQALGQGPQFIFQYYEEEERQRGNFPDRFSGHQFPNYSSELNVNALLLGDSALYLCASSSGTGDEKLFFGSGTQLSVL.

The genes are TRBV25-1 and TRBJ1-2, with D perhaps TRBD1 (6 bases). Trimming took off 5 bases at V and 4 bases at J, with 11 bases between the two ends. The CDR3 runs 13 residues. Germline V gene lookup returns CDR1 MGHDK and CDR2 SYGVNS. The CDR3 sequence: CASSRTAAYGYTF. The CDR3 region has the DNA TGTGCCAGCAGTCGGACAGCCGCCTATGGCTACACCTTC.

Here the CDR3 DNA reads TGTGCCAGCAGAACGACAGCCTCCTATGGCTACACCTTC. As protein: CASRTTASYGYTF. The V gene is TRBV28, the J gene TRBJ1-2; tentative D call: TRBD1 (5 bases). V shed 6 bases and J shed 4 bases, with 12 bases lying between them. CDR1 is MDHEN, CDR2 SYDVKM, per germline. The CDR3 sequence is 13 residues long.

The chain couples TRBV6-1 to TRBJ2-5, with D possibly TRBD2 on 6 matching bases. The V gene lost 6 bases and the J gene lost 9 bases, with 11 bases spanning the gap. The germline V gene has CDR1 MNHNS and CDR2 SASEGT. CDR3 length: 11 amino acids. The CDR3 is CASREWGAQYF. CDR3 DNA: TGTGCCAGCAGAGAATGGGGGGCCCAGTACTTC.

Concerning this clone: The junction does not match germline at one end; this may be a read error. The J gene is TRBJ2-1, the V gene TRBV7-7; possible D gene TRBD2, 7 bases. The CDR3 loop spans 14 amino acids. Germline V CDR1 and CDR2: SSHAT, FNYEAQ (reference sequence). CDR3 DNA: TGTGCTAGCAGCTTGGCGGGGGCCCGGTCTGAGCAGTTCTTC. This translates into CASSLAGARSEQFF.

The rearrangement uses TRBV5-1 and TRBJ1-1; 8 nucleotides match TRBD1. CDR1 and CDR2 (germline): SGHRS, YFSETQ. The CDR3 length is 15 residues. Trimming cost V 3 bases and J 0 bases; bases outside gene matches: 4. The CDR3 region is CASSSGGLLNTEAFF. The DNA of the CDR3 is TGCGCCAGCAGCTCAGGGGGCCTGCTGAACACTGAAGCTTTCTTT.

In this sample, this clone turned up once. The rearrangement joins TRBV7-8 to TRBJ1-3; tentatively, D is TRBD1 (5 bases). CDR1 is SGHVS, CDR2 FQNEAQ, per germline. CDR3 length equals 17 residues. The germline V and J ends were trimmed by 0 bases and 0 bases, with 12 bases remaining between them. The CDR3 reads CASSLARGEYSGNTIYF. CDR3 nucleotide sequence: TGTGCCAGCAGCTTAGCGCGGGGGGAATACTCTGGAAACACCATATATTTT.

V gene TRBV6-5 combines with J gene TRBJ1-5; D ambiguous. From germline, CDR1 is MNHEY and CDR2 SVGAGI. V was pared by 2 bases and J by 3 bases, with 5 bases between. The CDR3 length is 13 residues. CDR3 residues: CASSYHYNQPQHF. The CDR3, as DNA: TGTGCCAGCAGTTACCACTACAATCAGCCCCAGCATTTT.

The gene calls are TRBV18 and TRBJ1-1; a possible D gene is TRBD1 (5 bases). CDR1 and CDR2 from the germline V gene are KGHSH and LQKENI. The V end was cut by 5 bases, the J end by 5 bases, with 15 bases between. There are 14 residues in the CDR3. The CDR3 protein is CASSSRVMATEAFF. CDR3 DNA sequence: TGTGCCAGCTCATCCAGGGTAATGGCAACTGAAGCTTTCTTT.

This clone was seen a single time. The chain has TRBV6-5 and TRBJ1-2; D ambiguous. Germline-derived CDR1 and CDR2 are MNHEY and SVGAGI. This CDR3 has 15 residues. The germline V and J ends were trimmed by 0 bases and 3 bases, with 11 bases remaining between them. The CDR3 DNA is TGTGCCAGCAGTTACTCCTATGCCGCTGACTATGGCTACACCTTC. It translates to CASSYSYAADYGYTF.

The V and J genes are TRBV5-1 and TRBJ1-1; D may be TRBD1 (5 bases). V was shortened by 1 base and J by 5 bases, with 15 bases between the two germline ends. This CDR3 contains 15 residues. In germline, CDR1 is SGHRS, CDR2 YFSETQ. The CDR3 DNA sequence: TGCGCCAGCAGCTTGATAGGGGTATATGGGACTGAAGCTTTCTTT. Its translation is CASSLIGVYGTEAFF.

This clone was found once. This rearrangement joins TRBV7-2 to TRBJ2-3; D call uncertain. Germline loops: CDR1 SGHTA, CDR2 FQGNSA. The V and J ends lost 0 bases and 3 bases respectively, with 4 bases between them. The CDR3 loop spans 13 amino acids. CDR3 protein: CASSLARTDTQYF. In DNA, the CDR3 is TGTGCCAGCAGCTTAGCGAGGACAGATACGCAGTATTTT.

V gene TRBV7-9 combines with J gene TRBJ1-1, with TRBD1 matching 9 bases. CDR1 is SEHNR, CDR2 FQNEAQ, per germline (reference sequence). Trimming removed 4 bases from V and 4 bases from J; junction bases left unmatched: 4. CDR3 length equals 14 residues. The CDR3 here is CASSSGQGTTEAFF. The CDR3 bases are TGTGCCAGCAGCTCGGGACAGGGTACCACTGAAGCTTTCTTT.

The chain recombines TRBV7-9 with TRBJ2-7; the D gene is possibly TRBD1 (5 bases). There are 14 residues in the CDR3. V lost 3 bases and J lost 3, with 12 bases in between. Germline values: CDR1 SEHNR, CDR2 FQNEAQ (reference sequence). The CDR3 region is CASSFTGQNYEQYF. The CDR3 coding sequence is TGTGCCAGCAGCTTCACAGGACAAAACTACGAGCAGTACTTC. Supplemented by reference TRBV7-9 and TRBJ2-7, the full variable domain reads DTGVSQNPRHKITKRGQNVTFRCDPISEHNRLYWYRQTLGQGPEFLTYFQNEAQLEKSRLLSDRFSAERPKGSFSTLEIQRTEQGDSAMYLCASSFTGQNYEQYFGPGTRLTVT.

A few counts support this clone. The rearrangement joins TRBV7-9 to TRBJ2-7; TRBD2 agrees at 7 bases. The CDR3 loop spans 14 amino acids. The J segment lost 0 bases and the V segment lost 5 bases, leaving 4 bases of the junction unmatched. Germline V gene data show CDR1 as SEHNR and CDR2 as FQNEAQ (reference sequence). CDR3 amino acids: CASSPGGTSYEQYF. The CDR3 coding sequence is TGTGCCAGCAGCCCGGGAGGCACCTCCTACGAGCAGTACTTC.

The chain carries TRBV6-5 and TRBJ2-7; 11 bases align to TRBD2. Germline V CDR1 and CDR2: MNHEY, SVGAGI. The CDR3 covers 16 residues. The ends lost 6 bases at V and 0 bases at J; junction bases unmatched: 7. In DNA form, the CDR3 reads TGTGCCAGCAGATACATGGGACTAGCGGACTCCTACGAGCAGTACTTC. It is translated as CASRYMGLADSYEQYF.

This clone appeared a few times. The chain is built from TRBV12-5 and TRBJ2-1; D remains unclear. The V gene's germline CDR1 is LGHNT and CDR2 FRNRAP. Trimming took 2 bases from V and 1 from J, leaving 9 bases between them. This CDR3 spans 15 amino acids. The CDR3 region is CASGLRDGSYNEQFF. In nucleotides, the CDR3 is TGTGCTAGTGGTTTGCGTGACGGGTCCTACAATGAGCAGTTCTTC. The full variable domain, in which reference TRBV12-5 and TRBJ2-1 provide the parts outside the CDR3, is DARVTQTPRHKVTEMGQEVTMRCQPILGHNTVFWYRQTMMQGLELLAYFRNRAPLDDSGMPKDRFSAEMPDATLATLKIQPSEPRDSAVYFCASGLRDGSYNEQFFGPGTRLTVL.

The CDR3 DNA follows: TGTGCCAGCAGCTTAGGCCGGGAGTATGAGCAGTTCTTC. Protein sequence: CASSLGREYEQFF. The chain carries TRBV13 and TRBJ2-1; a weak D match, TRBD2 (6 bases). Trimming pared 0 bases from V and 8 bases from J, leaving 8 bases between. The CDR3 has 13 residues. Germline V lookup: CDR1 PRHDT, CDR2 FYEKMQ (reference sequence).